The next 29 T cell receptor beta chains were all read from a single sample in a study of breast tumors, draining lymph nodes, adjacent tissues. TCRdb re-analysed the multiplex PCR reads in MiXCR, keeping a single row per CDR3 protein. This repertoire shows about 89,000 distinct CDR3 sequences, roughly 29% found once; its top ten account for 8.1%. Axillary draining lymph nodes of breast cancer patients supplied the node samples. The sequenced material came from axillary lymph node tissue. All receptors derive from a female donor with breast cancer. Some clones in this sample may be carry-over from other donors' samples.

To note about this clonotype: The junction does not match germline at one end; this may be a read error. CDR3 sequence: CAGSLGRLSPRNTIYF. The CDR3 nucleotides are TGTGCCGGCAGCTTGGGCAGGTTAAGCCCTAGAAACACCATATATTTT. V usage is TRBV7-2 and J usage is TRBJ1-3; D uncertain. Germline lookup yields CDR1 SGHTA and CDR2 FQGNSA. The CDR3 length is 16 residues.

Concerning this clonotype itself: The junction departs from the called germline gene at one end, perhaps through a read error. V is TRBV20-1 and J is TRBJ2-7, with D unresolved. The CDR3 sequence is 13 residues long. CDR1 is DFQATT, CDR2 SNEGSKA, per germline (reference sequence). Here the CDR3 reads CSARGRTSYAQYF. CDR3 DNA sequence: TGCAGTGCTAGAGGGCGTACCTCCTACGCGCAGTACTTC.

This clonotype was counted a few times. The chain employs TRBV5-8 and TRBJ2-7; TRBD1 or TRBD2 may be the D gene (6 bases each). Per germline, CDR1 SGHTS and CDR2 YDEGEE. V gave up 0 bases and J gave up 0 bases, with 16 bases separating them. The CDR3 has 17 residues. DNA of the CDR3: TGTGCCAGCAGCTTGGGGGGGGCGCGCTTGAGCTCCTACGAGCAGTACTTC. Translation gives CASSLGGARLSSYEQYF.

The CDR3 DNA reads TGTGCCAGCAGTTTCCCTGTGGGCAGTGGGATCGACACTGAAGCTTTCTTT. Its translation is CASSFPVGSGIDTEAFF. This chain joins TRBV28 and TRBJ1-1; D unclear. The CDR3 has 17 amino acids. The V gene's germline CDR1 is MDHEN and CDR2 SYDVKM. V lost 3 bases to trimming and J lost 3 bases, with 20 bases between them.

This clonotype was seen more than once but under ten times. V and J are TRBV6-5 and TRBJ2-1, with D perhaps TRBD2 (6 bases). This CDR3 is built from 16 residues. The germline V and J ends were trimmed by 5 bases and 0 bases, with 14 bases remaining between them. Germline loops: CDR1 MNHEY, CDR2 SVGAGI. CDR3: CASSHGGASSYNEQFF. The CDR3 DNA sequence: TGTGCCAGCAGTCACGGCGGGGCCAGCTCCTACAATGAGCAGTTCTTC.

V gene TRBV14 combines with J gene TRBJ1-3; the D is unclear. Germline V gives CDR1 SGHDN, CDR2 FVKESK. Trimming took 8 bases from V and 0 from J, leaving 11 bases between them. The CDR3 is made up of 14 amino acids. CDR3 sequence reads: CASGRAHSGNTIYF. CDR3 in DNA: TGTGCCAGCGGCCGCGCTCACTCTGGAAACACCATATATTTT.

This clonotype was recorded at least ten times. The chain has TRBV6-5 and TRBJ1-4; D remains ambiguous. Trimming shortened V by 6 bases and J by 4 bases, and 12 bases separated the two germline ends. The germline V gene has CDR1 MNHEY and CDR2 SVGAGI. The CDR3 is 14 residues long. Here the CDR3 DNA reads TGTGCCAGCAGCTTAGGTGGAAATAATGAAAAACTGTTTTTT. Its translation: CASSLGGNNEKLFF.

Note on this clonotype: A much larger clone sits a single nucleotide away, making a read error possible. V gene TRBV7-9 combines with J gene TRBJ2-1, with D uncertain. In germline, CDR1 is SEHNR, CDR2 FQNEAQ (reference sequence). The CDR3 has 15 amino acids. The CDR3 reads CASSLRRSAYNEQLF. The CDR3 DNA reads TGTGCCAGCAGCTTAAGGCGGTCGGCATACAATGAGCAGCTCTTC.

This clonotype was observed many times. V gene TRBV6-5 combines with J gene TRBJ1-2; 8 nucleotides match TRBD1. Germline lookup yields CDR1 MNHEY and CDR2 SVGAGI. Germline trimming cut 3 bases from V and 7 bases from J; bases unmatched to any gene: 7. This CDR3 is built from 14 residues. The CDR3 region has the DNA TGTGCCAGCAGTTATTCCGGGACAGGCGGTGGCTACACCTTC. It yields the protein CASSYSGTGGGYTF.

This clonotype appeared many times. V is TRBV11-2 and J is TRBJ2-5; perhaps D is TRBD1 or TRBD2 (5 bases each). Per germline, CDR1 SGHAT and CDR2 FQNNGV. The CDR3 has 14 amino acids. Between the trimmed V and J ends, which lost 2 bases and 6 bases, there was a span of 13 bases. CDR3 region: CASSLLGDGKTQYF. In DNA form, the CDR3 reads TGTGCCAGCAGCTTACTAGGGGACGGAAAGACCCAGTACTTC.

The chain recombines TRBV2 with TRBJ2-2; D is uncertain. V lost 8 bases, J lost 4 bases, and 5 bases lay in between. This CDR3 spans 11 amino acids. Germline V gene data show CDR1 as SNHLY and CDR2 as FYNNEI. CDR3 nucleotide sequence: TGTGCCAGCGAGGTCACCGGGGAGCTGTTTTTT. Amino acid sequence: CASEVTGELFF.

Notes on this clonotype: A read error is likely, as this CDR3 ends without the conserved phenylalanine or tryptophan. This chain uses TRBV19 with TRBJ1-1; 9 bases are a match to TRBD1. Germline loops: CDR1 LNHDA, CDR2 SQIVND (reference sequence). After removal of 3 bases from V and 4 bases from J, the junction contained 6 bases not matched to a gene. The CDR3 is 15 amino acids. This CDR3 reads CASSMGGTGLTEAFL. For the CDR3, the DNA is TGTGCCAGTAGTATGGGTGGGACAGGGCTCACTGAAGCTTTCCTT.

This clonotype was seen ten or more times. This chain uses TRBV11-1 with TRBJ2-3, with 12 bases identical to TRBD2. CDR3 size: 16 residues. V was clipped by 5 bases and J by 6 bases; unmatched bases: 9. Germline V gene sequence: CDR1 SGHAT, CDR2 FQDESV (reference sequence). The CDR3 loop reads CASSPTTSGSFDTQYF. For the CDR3, the DNA is TGTGCCAGCAGCCCGACGACTAGCGGGAGCTTTGATACGCAGTATTTT.

This clonotype qualifies as medium-sized. The CDR3 protein is CASSRTNEQYF. The CDR3 coding sequence is TGTGCCAGCAGTCGGACTAACGAGCAGTACTTC. The chain recombines TRBV12-3 or TRBV12-4 with TRBJ2-7; possible D gene TRBD2, 6 bases. V lost 5 bases and J lost 5, with 7 bases in between. This CDR3 has 11 amino acids.

This clonotype was seen ten or more times. V is TRBV25-1 and J is TRBJ2-5, with a weak D call TRBD2 (6 bases). CDR1 and CDR2 from the germline V gene are MGHDK and SYGVNS. Trimming cost V 4 bases and J 1 base, with 10 bases left between them. The CDR3 loop spans 14 amino acids. Here the CDR3 reads CASSAFSGQETQYF. The CDR3 nucleotides read TGTGCCAGCAGTGCTTTTAGCGGCCAAGAGACCCAGTACTTC. The full variable domain, its missing parts supplied by reference TRBV25-1 and TRBJ2-5, is EADIYQTPRYLVIGTGKKITLECSQTMGHDKMYWYQQDPGMELHLIHYSYGVNSTEKGDLSSESTVSRIRTEHFPLTLESARPSHTSQYLCASSAFSGQETQYFGPGTRLLVL.

Many counts were recorded for this clonotype. The chain recombines TRBV5-1 with TRBJ2-7; 7 bases align to TRBD1. V shed 4 bases and J 0 bases; nucleotides not matched to a gene: 4. Germline V gives CDR1 SGHRS, CDR2 YFSETQ. This CDR3 is 14 amino acids long. The CDR3 DNA reads as TGCGCCAGCAGCCCGACAGGGTCCTCCTACGAGCAGTACTTC. This codes for CASSPTGSSYEQYF.

Remarks on this clonotype: A read error is possible here, since a much larger clone lies one base away. This chain joins TRBV30 and TRBJ1-5; TRBD1 is a possible D gene (5 bases). CDR3 length equals 14 residues. The V and J ends lost 1 base and 7 bases respectively, with 14 bases between them. Germline CDR1 is GTSNPN and CDR2 is SVGIG (reference sequence). CDR3 protein: CAWSAPGGDQPQHF. The CDR3 DNA reads as TGTGCCTGGAGTGCCCCCGGGGGGGACCAGCCCCAGCATTTT.

This clonotype has just one count. This chain links TRBV5-1 with TRBJ2-7; D possibly corresponds to TRBD1 (6 bases). The CDR3 has 14 amino acids. Trimming shortened V by 5 bases and J by 5 bases, and 17 bases separated the two germline ends. From germline, CDR1 is SGHRS and CDR2 YFSETQ. The CDR3 is CASSQTGHDHEQYF. CDR3 sequence (DNA): TGCGCCAGCAGTCAGACGGGACACGATCACGAGCAGTACTTC.

J is TRBJ2-5 and V is TRBV7-3; no definite D call. Per germline, CDR1 SGHTA and CDR2 FQGTGA. There are 12 residues in the CDR3. V dropped 5 bases and J dropped 5 bases, with 9 bases sitting between them. The DNA for the CDR3 is TGTGCCAGCAGCCCGCCGTTGGAGACCCAGTACTTC. Translated: CASSPPLETQYF.

V usage is TRBV24-1 and J usage is TRBJ2-3, with TRBD2 matching over 9 bases. The length of the CDR3 is 14 residues. V lost 9 bases to trimming and J lost 3 bases; unmatched junction nucleotides: 6. Germline CDR1 is KGHDR and CDR2 is SFDVKD. CDR3 in amino acids: CATETSGRTDTQYF. The DNA for the CDR3 is TGTGCCACCGAGACTAGCGGCCGAACAGATACGCAGTATTTT.

This clonotype has a count of ten or more. The chain is built from TRBV28 and TRBJ1-6; D not certain. V dropped 6 bases and J dropped 10 bases, with 10 bases sitting between them. The CDR3 contains 12 residues. The germline V gene has CDR1 MDHEN and CDR2 SYDVKM. The CDR3 loop reads CASRPGGSPLHF. The CDR3, as DNA: TGTGCCAGCAGGCCGGGTGGCTCACCCCTCCACTTT. The full variable domain, rest sourced from reference TRBV28 and TRBJ1-6, is DVKVTQSSRYLVKRTGEKVFLECVQDMDHENMFWYRQDPGLGLRLIYFSYDVKMKEKGDIPEGYSVSREKKERFSLILESASTNQTSMYLCASRPGGSPLHFGNGTRLTVT.

The V and J genes are TRBV11-3 and TRBJ2-2; D is possibly TRBD2 (6 bases). Germline V gene data show CDR1 as SGHNT and CDR2 as YENEEA. This CDR3 has 20 residues. Trimming stripped 5 bases from V and 7 bases from J, with 32 bases between. CDR3 sequence: CASSTSPGPGVGLNYGELFF. The CDR3 bases are TGTGCCAGCAGCACGAGCCCGGGACCGGGGGTTGGGTTGAATTACGGGGAGCTGTTTTTT.

The table lists this clonotype with many counts. The chain links TRBV7-9 to TRBJ2-2; the match to TRBD2 covers 13 bases. The CDR3 runs to 16 residues. Trimming at V came to 4 bases and at J to 3 bases, leaving 2 bases not matched to a gene. Germline values: CDR1 SEHNR, CDR2 FQNEAQ (reference sequence). The CDR3 DNA reads TGTGCCAGCAGCTCGGGACTAGCGGGGCACACCGGGGAGCTGTTTTTT. Translating it yields CASSSGLAGHTGELFF.

This clonotype was observed at least ten times. The chain is built from TRBV29-1 and TRBJ1-2; weak D call: TRBD1 (5 bases). The CDR3 contains 14 residues. Germline V lookup: CDR1 SQVTM, CDR2 ANQGSEA. V lost 3 bases, J lost 3 bases, and 14 bases lay in between. The CDR3 DNA reads as TGCAGCGTTGAGAGGGGCACCTTGGACTATGGCTACACCTTC. Translating gives CSVERGTLDYGYTF. Supplemented by reference TRBV29-1 and TRBJ1-2, the full variable domain reads SAVISQKPSRDICQRGTSLTIQCQVDSQVTMMFWYRQQPGQSLTLIATANQGSEATYESGFVIDKFPISRPNLTFSTLTVSNMSPEDSSIYLCSVERGTLDYGYTFGSGTRLTVV.

This clonotype was recorded a few times. A much larger clonotype is one base distant, so this may be a read error. V gene TRBV12-3 or TRBV12-4 combines with J gene TRBJ2-1, with 10 bases matching TRBD2. V trimming: 7 bases; J trimming: 5 bases; junction bases outside the gene matches: 8. This CDR3 is built from 15 residues. CDR3 nucleotide sequence: TGTGCCAGCACTAGCAGCGGGAGGGGTGACAATGAGCAGTTCTTC. Protein product: CASTSSGRGDNEQFF.

In the case of this clonotype: One end of the junction varies from germline; a read error may be responsible. J is TRBJ1-3 and V is TRBV5-4; 9 bases align to TRBD1. The CDR3 is made up of 15 amino acids. Per germline, CDR1 SGHNT and CDR2 YYREEE (reference sequence). For the CDR3, the DNA is TGCGCCAGCAGCCCCCGGACAGGGGATGGAAACACCATATATTTT. It specifies CASSPRTGDGNTIYF.

Many counts were recorded for this clonotype. The chain combines TRBV12-3 or TRBV12-4 with TRBJ1-6; TRBD1 agrees at 9 bases. The CDR3 runs 15 residues. After removal of 4 bases from V and 9 bases from J, the junction contained 7 bases not matched to a gene. CDR3 coding DNA: TGTGCCAGCAGTTCACGGGGGACAGGGAGTTCACCCCTCCACTTT. As protein: CASSSRGTGSSPLHF.

There are many counts of this clonotype. A much larger clone differs from this one at a single base, so this may be a read error. The V call is TRBV20-1, the J call TRBJ2-5, with 7 bases that match TRBD1. CDR1 DFQATT and CDR2 SNEGSKA come from the germline V gene (reference sequence). The length of the CDR3 is 15 residues. The CDR3 region is CSARTQGDNQKTQYF. CDR3 coding DNA: TGCAGTGCTAGGACCCAGGGGGACAACCAAAAGACCCAGTACTTC.

Of note for this clonotype: This sequence may be a read error, since a much larger clone differs from it by one base. The CDR3 ends on some other residue instead of the conserved phenylalanine or tryptophan, so this is likely a read error. V is TRBV7-2 and J is TRBJ1-1, with D maybe TRBD1 (6 bases). This CDR3 is built from 14 residues. Trimming took off 4 bases at V and 8 bases at J, with 17 bases between the two ends. Germline V gives CDR1 SGHTA, CDR2 FQGNSA. CDR3 amino acids: CASSSNRVRGEAFL. CDR3 in DNA: TGTGCCAGCAGCTCAAACAGGGTGCGCGGGGAAGCTTTCCTT.